The 22 T cell receptor beta chains reported below all come from one sample, sequenced in a study of T cells in localized non-small cell lung cancer. Some clones are missing from TCRdb's copy, which holds only in-frame ones; the method was immunoSEQ multiplex PCR. The sample lists 30,000 to 35,000 clones, about nine tenths occurring once. The material sequenced was peripheral blood, taken before any cancer treatment. These receptor sequences come from a woman aged 40-69 years with stage I lung adenocarcinoma.

The V and J genes are TRBV7-2 and TRBJ2-3; D not certain. The germline gives CDR1 SGHTA, CDR2 FQGNSA. V lost 1 base to trimming and J lost 0 bases, with 5 bases between them. CDR3 length equals 14 residues. The CDR3 spells CASSLGQSTDTQYF. CDR3 bases: TGTGCCAGCAGCTTAGGACAAAGCACAGATACGCAGTATTTT.

The chain recombines TRBV6-6 with TRBJ1-1; no definite D call. The germline V gene encodes CDR1 MNHNY and CDR2 SVGAGI (reference sequence). The germline V and J ends were trimmed by 4 bases and 1 base, with 13 bases remaining between them. The CDR3 sequence is 15 residues long. CDR3 in amino acids: CASSSPYTSNTEAFF. Written as DNA, the CDR3 is TGTGCCAGCAGTTCCCCCTACACATCGAACACTGAAGCTTTCTTT.

With respect to this clone: One junction end does not reproduce the germline sequence, and a read error may be involved. The V and J genes are TRBV7-7 and TRBJ2-7; possibly TRBD2 for D (7 bases). CDR3 length: 15 residues. CDR1 SSHAT and CDR2 FNYEAQ come from the germline V gene (reference sequence). CDR3 sequence (DNA): TGTGCTAGCAGCCCCGGACGGGGGGCCTCCTACGAGCAGTACTTC. It encodes CASSPGRGASYEQYF. The complete variable domain, with remaining parts taken from reference TRBV7-7 and TRBJ2-7, reads GAGVSQSPRYKVTKRGQDVTLRCDPISSHATLYWYQQALGQGPEFLTYFNYEAQPDKSGLPSDRFSAERPEGSISTLTIQRTEQRDSAMYRCASSPGRGASYEQYFGPGTRLTVT.

V gene TRBV11-2 combines with J gene TRBJ1-4, with TRBD1 matching 7 bases. CDR3 size: 15 residues. The germline gives CDR1 SGHAT, CDR2 FQNNGV. With V trimmed by 5 bases and J by 3 bases, 6 bases remained unmatched. CDR3 nucleotides: TGTGCCAGCAGCCCAAACAGGGGATCTAATGAAAAACTGTTTTTT. It translates to CASSPNRGSNEKLFF.

The CDR3 nucleotides are TGTGCCAGCAGCGTAGATGGGAGCAATCAGCCCCAGCATTTT. Translating it yields CASSVDGSNQPQHF. The chain recombines TRBV9 with TRBJ1-5; D unclear. The length of the CDR3 is 14 residues. V lost 0 bases and J lost 1, with 5 bases in between. Germline V gene sequence: CDR1 SGDLS, CDR2 YYNGEE.

The chain joins TRBV10-3 to TRBJ2-2; 9 bases agree with TRBD2. This CDR3 spans 18 amino acids. In germline, CDR1 is ENHRY, CDR2 SYGVKD. Trimming cost V 2 bases and J 6 bases; bases outside gene matches: 13. CDR3 protein: CAISEPFGAGGCAGELFF. CDR3 in DNA: TGTGCCATCAGTGAGCCTTTTGGAGCGGGGGGTTGCGCCGGGGAGCTGTTTTTT.

The V and J genes are TRBV10-3 and TRBJ2-5; a weak D match, TRBD2 (6 bases). The tail of the sequence fits TRBJ2-7 better, so the J call may be wrong. The CDR3 extends over 13 amino acids. Germline V gene sequence: CDR1 ENHRY, CDR2 SYGVKD. The CDR3 bases are TGTGCCGTCTCTGGCGGGCCGGGGGACGAGCAGTACTTC. Translation gives CAVSGGPGDEQYF.

J is TRBJ1-2 and V is TRBV9, with 7 bases aligning to TRBD1. V lost 4 bases and J lost 4; bases outside the gene matches: 13. The length of the CDR3 is 16 residues. Per the germline V gene, CDR1 is SGDLS and CDR2 is YYNGEE. The CDR3 DNA reads TGTGCCAGCAGCTCCCGACAGGGCCCGCGGGGCTATGGCTACACCTTC. It specifies CASSSRQGPRGYGYTF.

This clone occurred once. The rearrangement joins TRBV7-9 to TRBJ2-2, with D perhaps assigned TRBD1 or TRBD2 (5 bases each). Germline CDR1 and CDR2: SEHNR and FQNEAQ (reference sequence). Trimming shortened V by 8 bases and J by 0 bases, and 10 bases separated the two germline ends. The CDR3 length is 14 residues. CDR3 region: CASGRDPNTGELFF. The CDR3 DNA sequence: TGTGCCAGCGGACGGGACCCGAACACCGGGGAGCTGTTTTTT.

The chain couples TRBV19 to TRBJ1-5; 7 bases agree with TRBD1. V dropped 5 bases and J dropped 5; count of bases not matched to a gene: 9. Germline-derived CDR1 and CDR2 are LNHDA and SQIVND (reference sequence). The CDR3 loop spans 15 amino acids. DNA for the CDR3: TGTGCCAGTAGTTTAAAACAGGGGATGGATCAGCCCCAGCATTTT. It codes for CASSLKQGMDQPQHF.

The sample holds one count of this clone. V gene TRBV5-1 combines with J gene TRBJ2-7; D is ambiguous. This CDR3 has 12 residues. V lost 0 bases and J 5 bases, leaving 6 bases between the germline ends. Germline V CDR1 and CDR2: SGHRS, YFSETQ. Written as DNA, the CDR3 is TGCGCCAGCAGCTTGGAAAGGGACGAGCAGTACTTC. Protein product: CASSLERDEQYF.

This clone appeared a few times. The rearrangement joins TRBV30 to TRBJ1-1; no clear D gene. V was shortened by 2 bases and J by 0 bases, with 4 bases between the two germline ends. From germline, CDR1 is GTSNPN and CDR2 SVGIG (reference sequence). This CDR3 spans 12 amino acids. The CDR3 loop reads CAWSSLNTEAFF. The CDR3 DNA sequence: TGTGCCTGGAGTTCCCTGAACACTGAAGCTTTCTTT.

V is TRBV2 and J is TRBJ1-6; no clear D. Germline CDR1 SNHLY, CDR2 FYNNEI. The CDR3 covers 13 residues. V was trimmed by 1 base and J by 14 bases, leaving 12 bases between them. The chain's CDR3 is CASSEGDGLSLHF. Written as DNA, the CDR3 is TGTGCCAGCAGTGAAGGGGATGGGTTATCCCTCCACTTT.

The chain links TRBV7-9 to TRBJ1-1; no clear D gene. This CDR3 has 11 amino acids. The V gene lost 5 bases and the J gene lost 10 bases, with 11 bases spanning the gap. Germline-derived CDR1 and CDR2 are SEHNR and FQNEAQ (reference sequence). Written as DNA, the CDR3 is TGTGCCAGCAGCCCCCAGGCGGGAGCTTTCTTT. Protein: CASSPQAGAFF. Full variable domain (remainder filled in from reference TRBV7-9 and TRBJ1-1): DTGVSQNPRHKITKRGQNVTFRCDPISEHNRLYWYRQTLGQGPEFLTYFQNEAQLEKSRLLSDRFSAERPKGSFSTLEIQRTEQGDSAMYLCASSPQAGAFFGQGTRLTVV.

The J gene is TRBJ1-4, the V gene TRBV4-1; TRBD1 might be the D (5 bases). Germline CDR1 reads MGHRA; CDR2 reads YSYEKL. V dropped 4 bases and J dropped 7 bases, with 16 bases sitting between them. CDR3 length: 15 amino acids. The CDR3 protein is CASSLGGRESEKLFF. CDR3 in DNA: TGCGCCAGCAGCCTCGGTGGCAGGGAAAGTGAAAAACTGTTTTTT.

This chain connects TRBV2 to TRBJ2-2; 8 nucleotides match TRBD2. The germline V gene encodes CDR1 SNHLY and CDR2 FYNNEI. The CDR3 has 17 residues. The J segment lost 3 bases and the V segment lost 5 bases, leaving 11 bases of the junction unmatched. The chain's CDR3 is CASSSLGRGVDTGELFF. The DNA of the CDR3 is TGTGCCAGCAGTTCCCTGGGGCGGGGGGTGGACACCGGGGAGCTGTTTTTT.

The V gene is TRBV6-5, the J gene TRBJ2-7; no firm D call. The CDR3 has 16 residues. V was trimmed by 2 bases and J by 2 bases, leaving 16 bases between them. Germline V gives CDR1 MNHEY, CDR2 SVGAGI. The CDR3 loop is CASSYEVSSPTYEQYF. Here the CDR3 DNA reads TGTGCCAGCAGTTACGAAGTAAGCAGCCCTACCTACGAGCAGTACTTC.

The chain carries TRBV9 and TRBJ1-2, with a tentative D call TRBD1 (6 bases). The CDR3 length is 16 residues. Trimming cost V 2 bases and J 7 bases, with 21 bases left between them. The V gene's germline CDR1 is SGDLS and CDR2 YYNGEE. The CDR3 loop is CASSVYLNRAPSGYTF. Here the CDR3 DNA reads TGTGCCAGCAGCGTTTATCTCAACAGGGCCCCGAGTGGCTACACCTTC.

V is TRBV6-5 and J is TRBJ1-6, with D unresolved. V was trimmed by 0 bases and J by 11 bases, leaving 5 bases between them. The CDR3 is 12 amino acids. In germline, CDR1 is MNHEY, CDR2 SVGAGI. CDR3 amino acids: CASSYSGTPLHF. In DNA, the CDR3 is TGTGCCAGCAGTTACTCAGGGACACCCCTCCACTTT.

The CDR3: CASSLRDRGHDGYTF. The CDR3 bases are TGTGCCAGCAGCTTGAGGGACAGGGGGCATGATGGCTACACCTTC. V gene TRBV7-9 combines with J gene TRBJ1-2, with 12 bases that match TRBD1. The V gene's germline CDR1 is SEHNR and CDR2 FQNEAQ (reference sequence). The CDR3 is 15 amino acids. The J segment lost 6 bases and the V segment lost 3 bases, leaving 5 bases of the junction unmatched. The entire variable domain, with the rest obtained from reference TRBV7-9 and TRBJ1-2, is as follows: DTGVSQNPRHKITKRGQNVTFRCDPISEHNRLYWYRQTLGQGPEFLTYFQNEAQLEKSRLLSDRFSAERPKGSFSTLEIQRTEQGDSAMYLCASSLRDRGHDGYTFGSGTRLTVV.

The chain is built from TRBV10-1 and TRBJ2-4, with D hard to call. V lost 4 bases, J lost 8 bases, and 6 bases lay in between. This CDR3 has 11 amino acids. Germline V lookup: CDR1 WNHNN, CDR2 SYGVQD (reference sequence). The CDR3 is CASSVYHIQYF. The CDR3 DNA is TGCGCCAGCAGTGTTTATCACATTCAGTACTTC.

This chain uses TRBV5-5 with TRBJ1-1; 8 nucleotides match TRBD1. The CDR3 totals 15 residues. V lost 4 bases, J lost 1 base, and 6 bases stayed unmatched. CDR1 SGHKS and CDR2 YYEKEE come from the germline V gene (reference sequence). In nucleotides, the CDR3 is TGTGCCAGCAGCCCGGCAGGGGGCACGAACACTGAAGCTTTCTTT. This gives the protein CASSPAGGTNTEAFF. Full variable domain (rest looked up from reference TRBV5-5 and TRBJ1-1): DAGVTQSPTHLIKTRGQQVTLRCSPISGHKSVSWYQQVLGQGPQFIFQYYEKEERGRGNFPDRFSARQFPNYSSELNVNALLLGDSALYLCASSPAGGTNTEAFFGQGTRLTVV.